This section outlines one T cell receptor (beta chain) sequence together with its context. The source of the sample is a study of breast tumors, draining lymph nodes, adjacent tissues. CDR3 length: 15 residues. V dropped 3 bases and J dropped 8 bases, with 17 bases sitting between them. Germline V gene sequence: CDR1 SGHNT, CDR2 YENEEA. TCRdb used MiXCR to reprocess the multiplex PCR reads, holding one entry per CDR3 protein. This table holds about 180,000 distinct CDR3 sequences, 25% to 40% found once. The lymph nodes were axillary draining lymph nodes from breast cancer patients. Sequenced sample: axillary lymph node tissue. The TCR was taken from a female donor with breast cancer. Some clones in this sample may be carry-over from other donors' samples. The chain carries TRBV11-3 and TRBJ1-3, with D possibly matching TRBD1 (5 bases). Written as DNA, the CDR3 is TGTGCCAGCAGCTTGCCCGGGAGGAGGGGCTACACCATATATTTT. Protein sequence: CASSLPGRRGYTIYF.